Listed below are T cell receptor beta chains from one sample, sequenced in a study of human T cells and chemical hapten exposure. TCRdb fed the RACE reads into MiXCR, producing one record per CDR3 protein. Found here are some 250,000 distinct CDR3 sequences, around 7.7% of them singletons; the top ten hold 1.2%. The material was whole blood, obtained in connection with sensitization to the hapten diphenylcyclopropenone (DPC). These receptors all stem from a man between 18 and 29 years old with alopecia areata. Some clones in this sample may be carry-over from other donors' samples. Both conserved end residues are part of each CDR3. The D gene is left open where the match is weak.

CDR3aa: CASSYSTAGRRAEAFF
d_gene: .
v_gene: TRBV6-6

CDR3aa: CASSQDRGIGTDTQYF
d_gene: .
v_gene: TRBV14

CDR3aa: CASSYRGQGYTEAFF
d_gene: TRBD1
v_gene: TRBV6-2/TRBV6-3

CDR3aa: CASTQRAGSYQETQYF
d_gene: TRBD2
v_gene: TRBV6-1

CDR3aa: CASSLEWPVSYNEQFF
d_gene: .
v_gene: TRBV11-2

CDR3aa: CASSQDRGATGNQPQHF
d_gene: .
v_gene: TRBV4-3

CDR3aa: CASSVASNYEQYF
d_gene: .
v_gene: TRBV3-1

CDR3aa: CASSPPGQGKNTEAFF
d_gene: TRBD1
v_gene: TRBV7-2

CDR3aa: CASSPGRGSRSYEQYF
d_gene: .
v_gene: TRBV27

CDR3aa: CASSLSFRSGTEAFF
d_gene: .
v_gene: TRBV28